This T cell receptor (beta chain) was documented in a study of T cells after posttransplantation cyclophosphamide. Study conclusions and caveats: Donor CD8+ memory clones often dominated recipient blood repertoires at later times.

Profiling relied on immunoSEQ multiplex PCR, and the TCRdb table lists in-frame clones only, not all of them. This sample carries fewer than 40,000 clones, none of them present only once. This clone was seen at least ten times. Its antigen is not identified. In germline, CDR1 is SNHLY, CDR2 FYNNEI. This CDR3 spans 11 amino acids. V lost 8 bases and J lost 0, with 5 bases in between. This rearrangement joins TRBV2 to TRBJ2-7; D is ambiguous. This TCR was recovered from a woman in her 30s in good health and a related stem cell transplant donor. Sequencing was performed on PBMCs. The DNA for the CDR3 is TGTGCCAGCTGCAGCTCCTACGAGCAGTACTTC. Translated: CASCSSYEQYF.